The T cell receptor beta chain described here comes from a study of blood T cell repertoires in COVID-19. Study overall: Material from acute and convalescent COVID-19 was sourced from the United States, Italy and Spain.

Source study methods: From reference gene primer amplification, estimates of nucleated cell counts were derived. Clones were sequenced by immunoSEQ multiplex PCR, and TCRdb holds only the in-frame ones, with some missing. The V and J calls and clone size were taken over from that table, and D and trimming were inferred from the DNA. The sample carries about 57,000 clones, about 88% recorded once. This receptor was taken from a human donor in a cohort sampled during active COVID-19. Source material: peripheral blood.

The CDR3 loop is CASSTYRAGNEQFF. For the CDR3, the DNA is TGTGCCAGTAGTACCTACAGGGCTGGGAATGAGCAGTTCTTC. The J gene is TRBJ2-1, the V gene TRBV19; the D gene is possibly TRBD1 (6 bases). V was pared by 4 bases and J by 7 bases, with 14 bases between. Germline V lookup: CDR1 LNHDA, CDR2 SQIVND (reference sequence). This CDR3 region has 14 residues.